Listed here are 5 T cell receptor beta chains from one sample, sequenced in a study of cytomegalovirus exposure and HLA in healthy donors. In the PCR, 60 Vbeta and 13 Jbeta primers were used. Only in-frame clones appear in the TCRdb table, and some are missing; sequencing was by immunoSEQ multiplex PCR. The sample shows over 85,000 clones, around 77% of them seen only once. The sequencing input was PBMCs. All receptors derive from a man aged 35-49 years in good health and CMV-seronegative.

V and J are TRBV28 and TRBJ2-1, with 13 bases that match TRBD2. This CDR3 region has 17 residues. Trimming cost V 8 bases and J 1 base; bases outside gene matches: 8. The germline V gene encodes CDR1 MDHEN and CDR2 SYDVKM. This CDR3 reads CASASGLAGASYNEQFF. The CDR3 nucleotides are TGTGCCAGCGCCTCCGGACTAGCGGGAGCATCCTACAATGAGCAGTTCTTC.

The chain combines TRBV19 with TRBJ2-7; 8 nucleotides match TRBD2. The CDR3 is 20 amino acids. V shed 11 bases, J shed 0 bases, and the junction held 27 bases outside the gene matches. The germline gives CDR1 LNHDA, CDR2 SQIVND (reference sequence). The CDR3 region has the DNA TGTGCCGGCCCAGTTCCACCGGGAACGAGAGCGGGAGTCCGCTCCTACGAGCAGTACTTC. This sequence encodes CAGPVPPGTRAGVRSYEQYF.

In the case of this clone: One junction end disagrees with the germline gene, perhaps due to a read error. The chain joins TRBV5-1 to TRBJ1-2, with D tentatively TRBD1 (6 bases). Germline loops: CDR1 SGHRS, CDR2 YFSETQ. This CDR3 has 14 amino acids. The CDR3 is CASSSATGYDVSPF. The CDR3 DNA follows: TGCGCCAGCAGCTCCGCCACAGGGTACGACGTCTCCCCCTTC. Together with reference TRBV5-1 and TRBJ1-2, the CDR3 gives the full variable domain: KAGVTQTPRYLIKTRGQQVTLSCSPISGHRSVSWYQQTPGQGLQFLFEYFSETQRNKGNFPGRFSGRQFSNSRSEMNVSTLELGDSALYLCASSSATGYDVSPFGSGTRLTVV.

The V and J genes are TRBV15 and TRBJ2-6; a possible D gene is TRBD1 (6 bases). The ends were cut back, 0 bases at V and 4 bases at J, with 13 bases in the middle. The CDR3 covers 17 residues. Germline CDR1 is LNHNV and CDR2 is YYDKDF (reference sequence). CDR3 in DNA: TGTGCCACCAGCAGAGACATGGGGGCGTCAGGGGCCAACGTCCTGACTTTC. This gives the protein CATSRDMGASGANVLTF.

As to this clone: With a much larger clone just one base away, this may be a read error. This rearrangement joins TRBV29-1 to TRBJ1-5, with D possibly TRBD1 on 5 matching bases. The V gene's germline CDR1 is SQVTM and CDR2 ANQGSEA. The CDR3 is 12 residues long. V lost 4 bases and J lost 4, with 8 bases in between. The CDR3 DNA reads as TGCAGCGTTGGGACAACTAATCAGCCCCAGCATTTT. It codes for CSVGTTNQPQHF.